This T cell receptor (beta chain) was sequenced in a study of CD8 T cells in Susac syndrome (dated by TCRdb to about 2019). Broadly, across the study: Of the Susac syndrome patients who were sequenced, about 6 had clinically active disease and eight were in clinical remission. Repertoire sequencing was used to test whether CD8+ T cell activation and differentiation in Susac syndrome was antigen driven. At blood withdrawal, Susac syndrome patients were either therapy-naive, taking corticosteroids (in some cases with IVIg as well), or taking IVIg alone. The paper's findings and limits, for the study overall: The number of individuals in the TCR sequencing and HLA analysis was acknowledged as relatively small. No clonal expansion was detected in the CD4+ T cell repertoire of Susac syndrome patients.

Peripheral blood CD8+ and CD4+ T cells from healthy donors, Susac syndrome patients and multiple sclerosis patients were profiled using high-throughput TCR beta sequencing. The Susac syndrome patients fulfilled recently defined diagnostic criteria for either definite or probable disease. CD8+ TEMRA cells were enriched by FACS, while bulk CD8+ and CD4+ T cells were purified by magnetic negative isolation. Blood was drawn into EDTA tubes, processed within 24 hours, and PBMCs were isolated by density gradient centrifugation. PBMCs intended for TCR sequencing were cryopreserved in liquid nitrogen and were subsequently thawed in a 37 degrees C water bath. Purity of sorted or isolated CD4+, CD8+ and CD8+ TEMRA cells was at least 90%. Regarding this clonotype: Its target antigen remains unknown. No clone much larger than this one lies a single base away; base qualities are absent.

The germline V gene encodes CDR1 SQVTM and CDR2 ANQGSEA. The germline ends are 10 bases apart after V is trimmed by 6 bases and J by 8 bases. The CDR3 holds 10 amino acids from the cysteine to the phenylalanine. Left in the record is the CDR3 DNA by itself, 30 bases read in frame from the first base. RNA was extracted using the RNeasy kit, and roughly 0.5 to 1 microgram was reverse transcribed with random hexamers. The immunoSEQ multiplex PCR assay, which covers 54 Vbeta and 13 Jbeta segments, was used to amplify TCR beta CDR3 regions. To correct PCR amplification bias, a synthetic template baseline was used for both primer optimization and computational correction. The study's processing was this. Reads were annotated to V, D and J genes per IMGT and analyzed with immunoSEQ Analyzer, keeping only productive sequences. To calculate clonality, Shannon entropy was normalized by log2 of the number of productive unique sequences and then subtracted from one. Public and private clones were assessed among the 100 most prevalent clones of each patient and control. A clone was defined as Susac-specific if it was absent from the healthy and MS cohorts, from over a thousand published viral clones and from other ImmuneACCESS disease sequences. Using fastp trimming at Q25 and MiXCR clonotype assembly, TCRdb reanalyzed the public sequencing data and kept in-frame beta chains. Rows with a matching CDR3 protein are joined into one entry that keeps the most common DNA and genes. The V and J calls and clone size come from TCRdb's table, not from the authors' own analysis. The sample table lists around 200,000 distinct CDR3 sequences, approximately 94% of them with a count of one. More than 0.08% of the sample belongs to the ten largest clones.

The source of this sequence is a human donor with Susac syndrome. In this chain, TRBV29-1 is recombined with TRBJ1-1; the D gene is perhaps TRBD1, from 5 matching bases. The sequenced sample was CD4+ T cells from PBMCs. The DNA sequence is given as TGCAGCGTACAGGAGGCCGAAGCTTTCTTT. Protein translation: CSVQEAEAFF.